This TCR beta chain was sequenced in a study of identical twins. Study-level points and caveats: Insertion counts were lower in abundant cord blood beta clonotypes, a trend that memory repertoires did not show. Conclusions were based on cross-sectional statistical analysis, without following the same donors.

A universal primer site was created by template switching, with the cDNA bearing unique molecular identifiers. TCRdb reprocessed the 5' RACE reads with MiXCR, giving one entry per CDR3 protein. The data contain around 670,000 distinct CDR3 sequences, less than 7% of them seen just once; the ten biggest clones take up roughly 1.6%. This clonotype was seen ten or more times. The antigen is undetermined. The CDR3 spans 11 residues. V shed 2 bases and J shed 15 bases, with 8 bases lying between them. Every sampled donor was Caucasian and healthy. The receptor comes from a man aged 18 to 30 in good health. V gene TRBV12-3 or TRBV12-4 combines with J gene TRBJ2-6; D is uncertain. The sample was naive T cells sorted from blood. The CDR3 here is CASSLFRNLTF. The CDR3 DNA follows: TGTGCCAGCAGTTTATTCAGGAACCTGACTTTC.